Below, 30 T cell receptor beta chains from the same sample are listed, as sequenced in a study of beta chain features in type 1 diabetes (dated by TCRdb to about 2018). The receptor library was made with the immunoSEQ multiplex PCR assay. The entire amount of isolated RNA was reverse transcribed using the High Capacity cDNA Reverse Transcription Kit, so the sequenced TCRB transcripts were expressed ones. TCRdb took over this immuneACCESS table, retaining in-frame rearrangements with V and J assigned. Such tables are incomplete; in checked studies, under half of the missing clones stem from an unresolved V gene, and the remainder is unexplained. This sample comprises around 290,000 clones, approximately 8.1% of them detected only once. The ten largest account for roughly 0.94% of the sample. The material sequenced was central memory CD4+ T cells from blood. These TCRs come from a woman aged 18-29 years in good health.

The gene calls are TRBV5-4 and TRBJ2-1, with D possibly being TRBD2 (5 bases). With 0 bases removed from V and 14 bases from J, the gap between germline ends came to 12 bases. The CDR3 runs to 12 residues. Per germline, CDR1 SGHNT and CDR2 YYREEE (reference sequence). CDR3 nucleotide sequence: TGTGCCAGCAGCTTGGAACTCGGGAACAAGTTCTTC. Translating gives CASSLELGNKFF.

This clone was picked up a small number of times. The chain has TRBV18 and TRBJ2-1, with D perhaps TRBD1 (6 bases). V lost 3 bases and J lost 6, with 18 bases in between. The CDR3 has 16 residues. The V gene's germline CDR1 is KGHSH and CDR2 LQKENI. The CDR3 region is CASSPQGQLGGNEQFF. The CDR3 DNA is TGTGCCAGCTCACCTCAGGGGCAGTTAGGAGGCAATGAGCAGTTCTTC.

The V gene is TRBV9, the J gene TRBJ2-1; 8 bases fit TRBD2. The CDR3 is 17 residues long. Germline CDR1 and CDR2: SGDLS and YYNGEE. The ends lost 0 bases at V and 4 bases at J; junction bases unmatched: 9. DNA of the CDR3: TGTGCCAGCAGCGTAGCCTTGGGGCTAGCGGGTTACAATGAGCAGTTCTTC. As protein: CASSVALGLAGYNEQFF.

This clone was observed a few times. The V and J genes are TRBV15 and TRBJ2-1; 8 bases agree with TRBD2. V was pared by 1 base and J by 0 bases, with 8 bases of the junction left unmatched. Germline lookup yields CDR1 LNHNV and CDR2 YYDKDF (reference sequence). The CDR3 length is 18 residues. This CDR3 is CATSRVSLAGSSYNEQFF. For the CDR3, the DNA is TGTGCCACCAGCAGAGTCAGCCTAGCGGGTTCCTCCTACAATGAGCAGTTCTTC.

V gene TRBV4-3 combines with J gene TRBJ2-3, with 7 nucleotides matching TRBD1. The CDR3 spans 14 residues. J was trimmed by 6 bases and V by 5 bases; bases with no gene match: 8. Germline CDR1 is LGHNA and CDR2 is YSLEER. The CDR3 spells CASSTRDRGDTQYF. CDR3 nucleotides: TGCGCCAGCAGCACACGGGACAGAGGCGATACGCAGTATTTT.

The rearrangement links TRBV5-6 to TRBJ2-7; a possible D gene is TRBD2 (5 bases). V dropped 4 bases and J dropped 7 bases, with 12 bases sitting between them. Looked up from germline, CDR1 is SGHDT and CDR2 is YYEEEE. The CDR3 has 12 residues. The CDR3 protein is CASSPGSREQYF. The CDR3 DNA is TGTGCCAGCAGCCCGGGGTCACGGGAGCAGTACTTC.

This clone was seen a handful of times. CDR3 DNA sequence: TGCAGTGGTGGCAGGGGGTCTGAGCAGTTCTTC. Protein product: CSGGRGSEQFF. The chain uses TRBV20-1 and TRBJ2-1; 7 bases are a match to TRBD1. The CDR3 covers 11 residues. Per the germline V gene, CDR1 is DFQATT and CDR2 is SNEGSKA (reference sequence). Trimming took 7 bases from V and 9 from J; bases not matched to a gene: 6.

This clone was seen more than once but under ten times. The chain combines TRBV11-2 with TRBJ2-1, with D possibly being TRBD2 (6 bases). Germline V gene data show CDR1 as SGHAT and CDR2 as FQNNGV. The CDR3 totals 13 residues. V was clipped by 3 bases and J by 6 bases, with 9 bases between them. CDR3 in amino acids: CASSFRRGNEQFF. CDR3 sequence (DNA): TGTGCCAGCAGCTTCAGGCGGGGCAATGAGCAGTTCTTC.

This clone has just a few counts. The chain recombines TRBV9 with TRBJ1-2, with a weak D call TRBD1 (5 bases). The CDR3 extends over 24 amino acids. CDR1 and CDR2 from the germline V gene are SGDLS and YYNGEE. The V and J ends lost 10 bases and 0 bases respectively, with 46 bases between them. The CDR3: CAQTTDFPAASGSAGAHANYGYTF. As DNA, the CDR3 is TGTGCCCAGACGACCGACTTCCCCGCCGCGTCGGGGTCTGCCGGGGCCCACGCTAACTATGGCTACACCTTC.

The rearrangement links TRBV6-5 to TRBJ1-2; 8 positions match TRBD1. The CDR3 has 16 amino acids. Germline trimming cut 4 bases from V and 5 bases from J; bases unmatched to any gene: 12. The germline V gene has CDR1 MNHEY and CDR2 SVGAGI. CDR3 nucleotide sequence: TGTGCCAGCAGTTTCTATCCGACAGGGGCTAGTTATGGCTACACCTTC. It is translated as CASSFYPTGASYGYTF.

In nucleotides, the CDR3 is TGTGCCAGCAGCCCTACTGGATTAGCCAAAAACATTCAGTACTTC. This gives the protein CASSPTGLAKNIQYF. V is TRBV5-6 and J is TRBJ2-4; D unresolved. Per germline, CDR1 SGHDT and CDR2 YYEEEE. With 4 bases removed from V and 0 bases from J, the gap between germline ends came to 11 bases. The CDR3 extends over 15 amino acids.

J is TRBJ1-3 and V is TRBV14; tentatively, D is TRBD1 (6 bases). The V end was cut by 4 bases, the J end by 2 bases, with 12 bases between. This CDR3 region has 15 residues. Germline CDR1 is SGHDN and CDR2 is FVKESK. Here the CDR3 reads CASSRGTMTGNTIYF. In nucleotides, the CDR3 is TGTGCCAGCAGCCGCGGGACAATGACTGGAAACACCATATATTTT.

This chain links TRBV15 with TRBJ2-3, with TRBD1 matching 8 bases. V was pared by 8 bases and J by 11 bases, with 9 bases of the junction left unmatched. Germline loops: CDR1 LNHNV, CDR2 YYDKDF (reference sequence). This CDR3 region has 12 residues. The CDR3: CATLSQGAKQYF. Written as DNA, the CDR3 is TGTGCCACCCTTTCCCAGGGGGCGAAGCAGTATTTT. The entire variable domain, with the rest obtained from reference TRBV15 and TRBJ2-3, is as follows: DAMVIQNPRYQVTQFGKPVTLSCSQTLNHNVMYWYQQKSSQAPKLLFHYYDKDFNNEADTPDNFQSRRPNTSFCFLDIRSPGLGDTAMYLCATLSQGAKQYFGPGTRLTVL.

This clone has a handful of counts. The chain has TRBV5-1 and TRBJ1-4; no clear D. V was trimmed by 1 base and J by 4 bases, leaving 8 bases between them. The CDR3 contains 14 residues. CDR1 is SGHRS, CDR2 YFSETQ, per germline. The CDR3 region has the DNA TGCGCCAGCAGCTTGACAGAATTTAATGAAAAACTGTTTTTT. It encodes CASSLTEFNEKLFF.

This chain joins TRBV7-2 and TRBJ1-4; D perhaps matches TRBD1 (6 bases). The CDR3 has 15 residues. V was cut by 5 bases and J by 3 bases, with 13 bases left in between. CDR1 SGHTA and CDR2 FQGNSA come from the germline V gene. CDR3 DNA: TGTGCCAGCAGCCCCCAGGGGACCCCTAATGAAAAACTGTTTTTT. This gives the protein CASSPQGTPNEKLFF.

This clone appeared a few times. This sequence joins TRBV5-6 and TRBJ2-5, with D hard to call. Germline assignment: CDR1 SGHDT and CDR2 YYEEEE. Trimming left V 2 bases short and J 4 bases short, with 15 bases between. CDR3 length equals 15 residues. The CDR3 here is CASSLAAPVGETQYF. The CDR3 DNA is TGTGCCAGCAGCTTAGCCGCACCGGTGGGAGAGACCCAGTACTTC.

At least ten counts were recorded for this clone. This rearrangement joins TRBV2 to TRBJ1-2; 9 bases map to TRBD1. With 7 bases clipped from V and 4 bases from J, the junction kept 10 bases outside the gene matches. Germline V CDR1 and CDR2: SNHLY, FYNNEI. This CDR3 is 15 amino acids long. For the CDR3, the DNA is TGTGCCAGCACCCAGCAGGGACAGGGCGGCTATGGCTACACCTTC. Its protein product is CASTQQGQGGYGYTF.

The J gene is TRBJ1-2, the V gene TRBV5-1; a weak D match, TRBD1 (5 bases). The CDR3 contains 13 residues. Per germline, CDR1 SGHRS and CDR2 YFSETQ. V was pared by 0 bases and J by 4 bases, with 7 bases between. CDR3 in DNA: TGCGCCAGCAGCTTGGGGGGCTCCTATGGCTACACCTTC. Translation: CASSLGGSYGYTF.

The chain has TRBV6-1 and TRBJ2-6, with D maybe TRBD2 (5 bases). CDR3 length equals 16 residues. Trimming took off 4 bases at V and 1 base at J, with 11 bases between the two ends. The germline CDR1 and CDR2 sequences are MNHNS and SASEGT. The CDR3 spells CASSGSGRSGANVLTF. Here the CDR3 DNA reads TGTGCCAGCAGTGGATCGGGAAGGTCTGGGGCCAACGTCCTGACTTTC.

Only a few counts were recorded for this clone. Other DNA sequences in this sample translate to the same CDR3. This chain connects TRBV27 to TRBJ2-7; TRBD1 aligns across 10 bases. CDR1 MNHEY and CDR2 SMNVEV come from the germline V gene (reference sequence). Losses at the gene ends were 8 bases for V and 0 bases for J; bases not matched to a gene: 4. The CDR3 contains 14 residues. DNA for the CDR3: TGTGCCAGCTCACGACAGGGGGCCTCCTACGAGCAGTACTTC. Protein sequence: CASSRQGASYEQYF.

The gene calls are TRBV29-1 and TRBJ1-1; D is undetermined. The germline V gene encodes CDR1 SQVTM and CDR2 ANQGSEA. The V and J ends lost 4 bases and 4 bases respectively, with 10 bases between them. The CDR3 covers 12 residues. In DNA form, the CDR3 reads TGCAGCGTTGTGCCAGCTTCCACTGAAGCTTTCTTT. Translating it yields CSVVPASTEAFF. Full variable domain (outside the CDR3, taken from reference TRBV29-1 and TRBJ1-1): SAVISQKPSRDICQRGTSLTIQCQVDSQVTMMFWYRQQPGQSLTLIATANQGSEATYESGFVIDKFPISRPNLTFSTLTVSNMSPEDSSIYLCSVVPASTEAFFGQGTRLTVV.

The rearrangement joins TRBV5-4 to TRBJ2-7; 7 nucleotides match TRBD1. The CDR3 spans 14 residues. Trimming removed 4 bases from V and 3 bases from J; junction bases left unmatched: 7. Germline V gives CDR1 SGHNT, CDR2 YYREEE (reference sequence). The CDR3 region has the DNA TGTGCCAGCAGCGTATTGGGACAGAGCTACGAGCAGTACGTC. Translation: CASSVLGQSYEQYV.

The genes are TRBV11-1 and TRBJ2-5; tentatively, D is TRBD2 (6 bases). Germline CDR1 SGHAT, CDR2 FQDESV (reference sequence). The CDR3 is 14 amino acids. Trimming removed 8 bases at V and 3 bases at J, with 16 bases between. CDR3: CASSSRDLKETQYF. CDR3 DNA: TGTGCCAGCTCATCTCGGGACTTAAAAGAGACCCAGTACTTC.

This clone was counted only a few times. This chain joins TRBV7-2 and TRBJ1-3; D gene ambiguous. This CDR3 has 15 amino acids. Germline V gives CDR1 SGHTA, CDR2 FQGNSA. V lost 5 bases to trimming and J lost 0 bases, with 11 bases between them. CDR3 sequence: CASSPRGSSGNTIYF. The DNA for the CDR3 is TGTGCCAGCAGCCCTCGGGGATCCTCTGGAAACACCATATATTTT.

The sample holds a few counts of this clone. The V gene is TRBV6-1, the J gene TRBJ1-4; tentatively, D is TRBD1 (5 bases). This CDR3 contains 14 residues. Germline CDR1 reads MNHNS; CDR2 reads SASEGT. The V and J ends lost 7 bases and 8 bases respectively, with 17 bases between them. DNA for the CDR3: TGTGCCAGCACCAGATCAGGGAGCTCGGAAAAACTGTTTTTT. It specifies CASTRSGSSEKLFF.

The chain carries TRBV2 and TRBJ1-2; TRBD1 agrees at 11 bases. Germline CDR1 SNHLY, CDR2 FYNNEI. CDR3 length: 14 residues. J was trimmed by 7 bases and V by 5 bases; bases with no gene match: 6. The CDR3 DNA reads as TGTGCCAGCAGTCCGGGACAGGGGGTAGTTGGCTACACCTTC. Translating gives CASSPGQGVVGYTF.

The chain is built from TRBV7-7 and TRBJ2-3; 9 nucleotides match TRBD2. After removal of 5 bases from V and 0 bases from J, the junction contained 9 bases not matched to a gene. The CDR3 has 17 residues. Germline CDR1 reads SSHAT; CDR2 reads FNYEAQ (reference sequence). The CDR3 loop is CASSPSGVQGSTDTQYF. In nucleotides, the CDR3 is TGTGCCAGCAGCCCTAGCGGGGTACAGGGCAGCACAGATACGCAGTATTTT.

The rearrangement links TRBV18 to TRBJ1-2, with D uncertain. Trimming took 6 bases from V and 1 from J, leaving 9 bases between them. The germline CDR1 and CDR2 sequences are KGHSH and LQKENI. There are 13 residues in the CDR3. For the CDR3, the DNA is TGTGCCAGCTCCGGAATGGGTAACTATGGCTACACCTTC. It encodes CASSGMGNYGYTF.

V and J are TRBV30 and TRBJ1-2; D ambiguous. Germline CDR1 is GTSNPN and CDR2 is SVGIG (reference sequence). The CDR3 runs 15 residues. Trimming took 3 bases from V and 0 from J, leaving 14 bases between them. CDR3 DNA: TGTGCCTGGAGCACAAAGCAGGCCCCTAACTATGGCTACACCTTC. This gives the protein CAWSTKQAPNYGYTF.

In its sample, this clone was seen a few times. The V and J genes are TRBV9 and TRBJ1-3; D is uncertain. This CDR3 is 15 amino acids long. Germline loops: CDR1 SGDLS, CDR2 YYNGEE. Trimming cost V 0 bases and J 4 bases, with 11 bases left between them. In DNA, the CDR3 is TGTGCCAGCAGCGTAGATATACGGACGGGAAACACCATATATTTT. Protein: CASSVDIRTGNTIYF.